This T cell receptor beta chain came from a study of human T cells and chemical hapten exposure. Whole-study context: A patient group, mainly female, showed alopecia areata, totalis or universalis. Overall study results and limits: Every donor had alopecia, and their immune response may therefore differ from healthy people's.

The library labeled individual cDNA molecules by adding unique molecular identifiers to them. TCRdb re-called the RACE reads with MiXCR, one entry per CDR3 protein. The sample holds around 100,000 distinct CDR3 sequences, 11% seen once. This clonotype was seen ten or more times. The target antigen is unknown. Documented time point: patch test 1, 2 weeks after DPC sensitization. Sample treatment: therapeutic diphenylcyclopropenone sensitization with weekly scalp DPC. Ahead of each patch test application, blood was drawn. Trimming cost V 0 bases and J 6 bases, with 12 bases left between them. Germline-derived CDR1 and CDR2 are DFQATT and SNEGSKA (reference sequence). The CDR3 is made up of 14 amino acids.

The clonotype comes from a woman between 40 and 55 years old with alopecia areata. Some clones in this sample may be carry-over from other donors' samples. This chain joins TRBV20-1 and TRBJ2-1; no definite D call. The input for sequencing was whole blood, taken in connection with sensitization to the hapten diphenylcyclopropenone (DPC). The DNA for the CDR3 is TGCAGTGCTAGAGATCCCAACTATAGCAATGAGCAGTTCTTC. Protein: CSARDPNYSNEQFF.